The 28 T cell receptor beta chains presented below share a single source sample, sequenced in a study of T cell responses to AZD1222 COVID-19 vaccine. Clones were read by immunoSEQ multiplex PCR, and TCRdb kept only the in-frame ones, dropping some. The table lists more than 140,000 clones, around 91% of them singletons. Sequencing used peripheral blood, obtained on day 0 of AZD1222 vaccination. These receptors were obtained from an adult in good health.

This rearrangement joins TRBV4-3 to TRBJ2-1; possible D gene TRBD1, 6 bases. Germline CDR1 LGHNA, CDR2 YSLEER. The V end was cut by 0 bases, the J end by 7 bases, with 13 bases between. There are 15 residues in the CDR3. CDR3 DNA: TGCGCCAGCAGCCAAGATCCGACAGGCTCAAATGAGCAGTTCTTC. Translating gives CASSQDPTGSNEQFF.

The CDR3 spells CASSTTGWNTEAFF. The CDR3 DNA is TGTGCCAGCAGCACGACAGGCTGGAACACTGAAGCTTTCTTT. The V call is TRBV9, the J call TRBJ1-1; possible D gene TRBD1, 6 bases. This CDR3 has 14 residues. Between the trimmed V and J ends, which lost 4 bases and 1 base, there was a span of 11 bases. The germline gives CDR1 SGDLS, CDR2 YYNGEE.

The V gene is TRBV6-5, the J gene TRBJ1-5; 7 nucleotides align to TRBD1. The CDR3 runs to 15 residues. Trimming took 6 bases from V and 2 from J; bases not matched to a gene: 7. In germline, CDR1 is MNHEY, CDR2 SVGAGI. As DNA, the CDR3 is TGTGCCAGCAGATCGACAGGGAACGGCAATCAGCCCCAGCATTTT. Its translation: CASRSTGNGNQPQHF.

The rearrangement joins TRBV18 to TRBJ2-7; the D is unclear. The CDR3 runs 15 residues. Trimming left V 2 bases short and J 0 bases short, with 11 bases between. In germline, CDR1 is KGHSH, CDR2 LQKENI. CDR3 coding DNA: TGTGCCAGCTCACCAGCGGCAGTACCCTCCTACGAGCAGTACTTC. Translating gives CASSPAAVPSYEQYF.

The chain uses TRBV7-2 and TRBJ2-7; TRBD1 agrees at 11 bases. V gave up 5 bases and J gave up 5 bases; unmatched junction bases: 11. CDR3 length: 16 residues. Germline V gene data show CDR1 as SGHTA and CDR2 as FQGNSA. CDR3 in DNA: TGTGCCAGCAGCCAAACAAGGGACAGGGGGGGCCACGAGCAGTACTTC. As protein: CASSQTRDRGGHEQYF.

This rearrangement joins TRBV5-1 to TRBJ1-6, with 7 bases lining up with TRBD1. The CDR3 runs to 16 residues. The junction had 9 bases not matched to a gene; V was cut back by 2 bases and J by 7 bases. The germline V gene encodes CDR1 SGHRS and CDR2 YFSETQ. In DNA, the CDR3 is TGCGCCAGCAGCTTAGGGGGCAGGGGGTGGAATTCACCCCTCCACTTT. It specifies CASSLGGRGWNSPLHF.

The V gene is TRBV10-3, the J gene TRBJ2-7, with 10 bases identical to TRBD2. J gave up 3 bases and V 4 bases, and 6 bases lay outside the gene matches. Germline lookup yields CDR1 ENHRY and CDR2 SYGVKD. The CDR3 contains 15 residues. The CDR3 DNA reads as TGTGCCATCAGTGCAAGCCTAGCGGGAGACTACGAGCAGTACTTC. This gives the protein CAISASLAGDYEQYF.

The chain uses TRBV29-1 and TRBJ2-2; D is perhaps TRBD1 (7 bases). This CDR3 has 16 amino acids. Germline CDR1 reads SQVTM; CDR2 reads ANQGSEA. V was shortened by 1 base and J by 4 bases, with 16 bases between the two germline ends. CDR3 coding DNA: TGCAGCGTTGAAGCGGCAGGGGGAGGAAGCACCGGGGAGCTGTTTTTT. Translated: CSVEAAGGGSTGELFF.

This rearrangement joins TRBV4-2 to TRBJ2-1; D gene ambiguous. V lost 3 bases, J lost 4 bases, and 4 bases lay in between. CDR1 LGHNA and CDR2 YNFKEQ come from the germline V gene. The CDR3 is 12 residues long. DNA for the CDR3: TGTGCCAGCAGCCAGTTTTACAATGAGCAGTTCTTC. Its translation is CASSQFYNEQFF.

The rearrangement joins TRBV9 to TRBJ1-6; D perhaps matches TRBD1 (6 bases). CDR1 and CDR2 from the germline V gene are SGDLS and YYNGEE. Trimming pared 4 bases from V and 4 bases from J, leaving 12 bases between. This CDR3 region has 15 residues. CDR3 in amino acids: CASSIRDTYNSPLHF. The DNA of the CDR3 is TGTGCCAGCAGCATCCGGGACACTTATAATTCACCCCTCCACTTT.

The chain combines TRBV19 with TRBJ1-4; D is ambiguous. V was clipped by 7 bases and J by 7 bases, with 13 bases between them. CDR3 size: 13 residues. Germline-derived CDR1 and CDR2 are LNHDA and SQIVND (reference sequence). The CDR3 nucleotides are TGTGCCAGTAAAGAGCCAGCAAGTGAAAAACTGTTTTTT. It encodes CASKEPASEKLFF.

This clone occurred once. The CDR3 DNA is TGTGCCAGCAGCTCGGGACAGGAAGAGACCCAGTACTTC. Protein: CASSSGQEETQYF. The rearrangement links TRBV11-1 to TRBJ2-5; 8 bases fit TRBD1. CDR1 and CDR2 (germline): SGHAT, FQDESV (reference sequence). J gave up 3 bases and V 4 bases, and 1 base lay outside the gene matches. This CDR3 has 13 amino acids. Looking up the rest from reference TRBV11-1 and TRBJ2-5 gives the full variable domain: EAEVAQSPRYKITEKSQAVAFWCDPISGHATLYWYRQILGQGPELLVQFQDESVVDDSQLPKDRFSAERLKGVDSTLKIQPAELGDSAMYLCASSSGQEETQYFGPGTRLLVL.

The rearrangement joins TRBV6-4 to TRBJ1-1; a weak D match, TRBD1 (5 bases). The CDR3 consists of 14 residues. V was pared by 8 bases and J by 1 base, with 14 bases between. Germline assignment: CDR1 MRHNA and CDR2 SNTAGT. This CDR3 reads CASVGSGRNTEAFF. The DNA of the CDR3 is TGTGCCAGCGTCGGGTCAGGGAGGAACACTGAAGCTTTCTTT.

The chain joins TRBV7-9 to TRBJ2-1; TRBD1 might be the D (6 bases). Germline V gene sequence: CDR1 SEHNR, CDR2 FQNEAQ (reference sequence). This CDR3 spans 13 amino acids. Trimming took 10 bases from V and 5 from J, leaving 15 bases between them. The chain's CDR3 is CATRDTGNNEQFF. CDR3 nucleotides: TGTGCCACCCGGGATACAGGGAACAATGAGCAGTTCTTC.

V and J are TRBV5-4 and TRBJ2-3; possibly TRBD2 for D (6 bases). This CDR3 has 16 residues. CDR1 is SGHNT, CDR2 YYREEE, per germline (reference sequence). Trimming removed 0 bases at V and 4 bases at J, with 15 bases between. The CDR3 region has the DNA TGTGCCAGCAGCTTGGCCCTAGCGCCAGGCGCAGATACGCAGTATTTT. This encodes CASSLALAPGADTQYF.

The J gene is TRBJ1-2, the V gene TRBV6-2 or TRBV6-3; the D gene is possibly TRBD1 (6 bases). The germline V gene has CDR1 MNHEY and CDR2 SVGEGT. The length of the CDR3 is 15 residues. Deletions cut 6 bases from V and 1 base from J, with 15 bases between. The CDR3 loop reads CASSSNRESNYGYTF. CDR3 in DNA: TGTGCCAGCAGCTCCAACAGGGAGAGTAACTATGGCTACACCTTC.

This sequence joins TRBV14 and TRBJ2-1; 7 positions match TRBD2. The CDR3 is made up of 12 amino acids. Trimming cost V 4 bases and J 9 bases; bases outside gene matches: 3. Germline CDR1 is SGHDN and CDR2 is FVKESK. The chain's CDR3 is CASSRTSLEQFF. The DNA for the CDR3 is TGTGCCAGCAGCCGGACTAGTCTTGAGCAGTTCTTC.

The chain carries TRBV27 and TRBJ2-7; D unresolved. Germline V gene sequence: CDR1 MNHEY, CDR2 SMNVEV (reference sequence). This CDR3 has 12 amino acids. The germline V and J ends were trimmed by 3 bases and 6 bases, with 9 bases remaining between them. For the CDR3, the DNA is TGTGCCAGCAGTTTGCTACCCCCCGAGCAGTACTTC. Protein product: CASSLLPPEQYF.

The chain uses TRBV18 and TRBJ1-3, with 7 bases identical to TRBD1. The CDR3 covers 15 residues. Germline assignment: CDR1 KGHSH and CDR2 LQKENI. V was pared by 1 base and J by 2 bases, with 2 bases of the junction left unmatched. The CDR3 bases are TGTGCCAGCTCACCACGTACAGGGGCTGGAAACACCATATATTTT. This translates into CASSPRTGAGNTIYF. Using reference TRBV18 and TRBJ1-3 for the parts outside the CDR3, the full variable domain is NAGVMQNPRHLVRRRGQEARLRCSPMKGHSHVYWYRQLPEEGLKFMVYLQKENIIDESGMPKERFSAEFPKEGPSILRIQQVVRGDSAAYFCASSPRTGAGNTIYFGEGSWLTVV.

The J gene is TRBJ1-5, the V gene TRBV28, with no clear D. V lost 7 bases and J 5 bases, leaving 15 bases between the germline ends. CDR1 is MDHEN and CDR2 is SYDVKM in the germline V gene. The CDR3 covers 14 residues. In DNA form, the CDR3 reads TGTGCCAGCACCTCCCCCCGGGGTCATCAGCCCCAGCATTTT. Residues: CASTSPRGHQPQHF.

This clone occurred a few times. The V gene is TRBV5-3, the J gene TRBJ1-2, with TRBD1 matching over 7 bases. TRBV5-3 is an ORF; its function is uncertain. The CDR3 is 13 amino acids. V lost 4 bases to trimming and J lost 3 bases; unmatched junction nucleotides: 3. CDR3 sequence reads: CARSRQGYYGYTF. The CDR3, as DNA: TGTGCCAGAAGCCGACAGGGATACTATGGCTACACCTTC.

The J gene is TRBJ2-7, the V gene TRBV5-8; D possibly corresponds to TRBD1 (6 bases). The CDR3 has 15 residues. The germline V and J ends were trimmed by 4 bases and 1 base, with 15 bases remaining between them. Germline lookup yields CDR1 SGHTS and CDR2 YDEGEE. The CDR3 DNA is TGTGCCAGCAGCCCCCACAGGGTAAAATCCTACGAGCAGTACTTC. It is translated as CASSPHRVKSYEQYF.

The V call is TRBV4-2, the J call TRBJ2-1, with a tentative D call TRBD2 (5 bases). Trimming removed 1 base from V and 8 bases from J, with 9 bases in between. CDR1 LGHNA and CDR2 YNFKEQ come from the germline V gene. This CDR3 contains 13 residues. In DNA, the CDR3 is TGTGCCAGCAGCCAAGCGGGGATGTATGAGCAGTTCTTC. Its translation is CASSQAGMYEQFF.

The chain combines TRBV5-6 with TRBJ2-1, with D perhaps matching TRBD1 or TRBD2 (6 bases each). V was pared by 4 bases and J by 4 bases, with 15 bases between. CDR1 and CDR2 from the germline V gene are SGHDT and YYEEEE. The CDR3 length is 15 residues. CDR3 coding DNA: TGTGCCAGCAGCCCTAGACTAGGACAGTACAATGAGCAGTTCTTC. Translated: CASSPRLGQYNEQFF.

The genes are TRBV21-1 and TRBJ2-3; the table assigns TRBD2, which was not confirmed against the DNA. TRBV21-1 is a listed pseudogene. The length of the CDR3 is 17 residues. CDR3 coding DNA: TGTGCCAGCAGCAAAAAGCGGAAGCGGGAGGGCCGCGATACGCAGTATTTT. Amino acids: CASSKKRKREGRDTQYF.

The chain couples TRBV4-1 to TRBJ2-7; TRBD2 matches 13 bases. Germline lookup yields CDR1 MGHRA and CDR2 YSYEKL. CDR3 size: 15 residues. J was trimmed by 5 bases and V by 4 bases; bases with no gene match: 5. CDR3 nucleotides: TGCGCCAGCAGCCTGAGACTAGCGGGAGGAGACGAGCAGTACTTC. Translated, it gives CASSLRLAGGDEQYF.

The V gene is TRBV3-1 (or the pseudogene TRBV3-2), the J gene TRBJ1-4; D remains ambiguous. CDR1 LGHDT and CDR2 YNNKEL come from the germline V gene (reference sequence). The CDR3 runs to 15 residues. V dropped 5 bases and J dropped 8 bases, with 18 bases sitting between them. CDR3 nucleotides: TGTGCCAGCAGCTACACTTGGAGCGCTAGAGAAAAACTGTTTTTT. Translated: CASSYTWSAREKLFF.

This clone was counted a single time. This chain connects TRBV12-3 or TRBV12-4 to TRBJ2-3; D unclear. Trimming took off 7 bases at V and 1 base at J, with 9 bases between the two ends. This CDR3 is built from 13 residues. The CDR3 nucleotides read TGTGCCAGCACCGTCCGGGGCACAGATACGCAGTATTTT. It yields the protein CASTVRGTDTQYF.